This TCR beta chain was sequenced during a study of blood T cell repertoires in COVID-19. Overall study: From the United States, Italy and Spain came samples of acute and convalescent COVID-19. Sources were T cells, B-cell-depleted T cells, or PBMCs; the material itself was cDNA or gDNA.

As handled by the study authors: Amplified reference gene primers provided the basis for estimating nucleated cell counts. Only in-frame clones appear in the TCRdb table, and some are missing; sequencing was by immunoSEQ multiplex PCR. D and trimming come from the DNA, and the V and J calls and clone size come from that table. This sample has 95,000 to 110,000 clones; approximately 89% occur once, and the top ten carry about 6.8%. Germline loops: CDR1 MNHEY, CDR2 SMNVEV (reference sequence). The CDR3 is made up of 10 amino acids. V was clipped by 11 bases and J by 7 bases, with 9 bases between them. What was sequenced was peripheral blood. The sequence derives from a man over 45 with active or convalescent COVID-19. This rearrangement joins TRBV27 to TRBJ2-1; possibly TRBD2 for D (6 bases). This CDR3 reads CARGANEQFF. The CDR3 nucleotides read TGTGCCCGCGGGGCGAATGAGCAGTTCTTC.